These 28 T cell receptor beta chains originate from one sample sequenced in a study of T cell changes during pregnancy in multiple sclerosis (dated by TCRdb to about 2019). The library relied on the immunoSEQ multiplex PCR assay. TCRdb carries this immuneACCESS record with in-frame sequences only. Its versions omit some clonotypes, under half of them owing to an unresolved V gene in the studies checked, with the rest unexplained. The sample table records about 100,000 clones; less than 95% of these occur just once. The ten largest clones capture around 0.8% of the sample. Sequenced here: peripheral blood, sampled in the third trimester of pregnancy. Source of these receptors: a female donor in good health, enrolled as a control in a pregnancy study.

The CDR3 region is CASSARDRVYGYTF. In DNA, the CDR3 is TGTGCCAGCAGCGCTAGGGACAGGGTCTATGGCTACACCTTC. The J gene is TRBJ1-2, the V gene TRBV7-8; 9 bases map to TRBD1. Germline CDR1 and CDR2: SGHVS and FQNEAQ. The V gene end was trimmed by 5 bases and the J gene end by 4 bases; junction bases not matched to a gene: 5. CDR3 length: 14 residues.

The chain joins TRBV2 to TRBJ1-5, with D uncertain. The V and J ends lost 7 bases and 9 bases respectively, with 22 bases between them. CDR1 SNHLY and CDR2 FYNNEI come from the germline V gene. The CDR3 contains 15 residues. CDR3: CASKAGDGFSWPQHF. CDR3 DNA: TGTGCCAGCAAGGCCGGCGACGGGTTCAGTTGGCCCCAGCATTTT.

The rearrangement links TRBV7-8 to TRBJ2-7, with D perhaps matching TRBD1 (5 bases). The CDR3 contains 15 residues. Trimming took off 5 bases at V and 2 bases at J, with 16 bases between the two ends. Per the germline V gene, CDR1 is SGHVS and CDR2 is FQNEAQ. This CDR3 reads CASSPNQDKTYEQYF. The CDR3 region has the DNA TGTGCCAGCAGCCCGAACCAGGACAAAACCTACGAGCAGTACTTC.

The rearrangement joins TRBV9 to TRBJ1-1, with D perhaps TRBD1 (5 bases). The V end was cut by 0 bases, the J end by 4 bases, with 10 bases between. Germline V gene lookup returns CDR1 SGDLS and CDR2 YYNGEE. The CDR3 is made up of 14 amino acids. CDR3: CASSVGGEGTEAFF. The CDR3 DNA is TGTGCCAGCAGCGTAGGGGGGGAGGGCACTGAAGCTTTCTTT.

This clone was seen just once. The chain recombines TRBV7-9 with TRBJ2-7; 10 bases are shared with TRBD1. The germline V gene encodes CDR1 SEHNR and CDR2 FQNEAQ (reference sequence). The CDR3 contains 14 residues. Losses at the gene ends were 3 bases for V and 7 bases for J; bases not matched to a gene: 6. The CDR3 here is CASSFGTGDWEQYF. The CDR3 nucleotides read TGTGCCAGCAGCTTCGGGACAGGGGATTGGGAGCAGTACTTC.

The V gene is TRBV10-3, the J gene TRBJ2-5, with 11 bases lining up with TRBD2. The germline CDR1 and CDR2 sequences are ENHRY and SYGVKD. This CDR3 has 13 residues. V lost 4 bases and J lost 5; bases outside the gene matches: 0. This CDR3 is CAISGTSGETQYF. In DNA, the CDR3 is TGTGCCATCAGTGGGACTAGCGGGGAGACCCAGTACTTC.

CDR3 nucleotides: TGTGCCAGCAGCCTTAGTTTCACTGAAGCTTTCTTT. This translates into CASSLSFTEAFF. This chain uses TRBV13 with TRBJ1-1; D ambiguous. Germline V gene lookup returns CDR1 PRHDT and CDR2 FYEKMQ (reference sequence). The CDR3 has 12 residues. V was trimmed by 5 bases and J by 4 bases, leaving 8 bases between them.

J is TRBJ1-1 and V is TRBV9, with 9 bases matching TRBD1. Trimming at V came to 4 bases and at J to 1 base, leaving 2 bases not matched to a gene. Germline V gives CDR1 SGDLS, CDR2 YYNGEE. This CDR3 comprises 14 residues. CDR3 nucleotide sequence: TGTGCCAGCAGCAAACAGGGGGCGAACACTGAAGCTTTCTTT. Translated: CASSKQGANTEAFF.

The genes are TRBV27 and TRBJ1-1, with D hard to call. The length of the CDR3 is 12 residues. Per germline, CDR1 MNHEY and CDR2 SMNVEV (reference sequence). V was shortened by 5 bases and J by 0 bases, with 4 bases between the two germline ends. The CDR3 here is CASSDMNTEAFF. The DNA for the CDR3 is TGTGCCAGCAGTGACATGAACACTGAAGCTTTCTTT.

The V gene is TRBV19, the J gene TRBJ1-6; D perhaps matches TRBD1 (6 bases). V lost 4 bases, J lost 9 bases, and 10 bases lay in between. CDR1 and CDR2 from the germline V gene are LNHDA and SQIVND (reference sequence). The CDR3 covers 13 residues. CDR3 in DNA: TGTGCCAGTAGTACCGGACAGCCTTCACCCCTCCACTTT. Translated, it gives CASSTGQPSPLHF. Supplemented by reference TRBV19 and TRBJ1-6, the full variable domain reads DGGITQSPKYLFRKEGQNVTLSCEQNLNHDAMYWYRQDPGQGLRLIYYSQIVNDFQKGDIAEGYSVSREKKESFPLTVTSAQKNPTAFYLCASSTGQPSPLHFGNGTRLTVT.

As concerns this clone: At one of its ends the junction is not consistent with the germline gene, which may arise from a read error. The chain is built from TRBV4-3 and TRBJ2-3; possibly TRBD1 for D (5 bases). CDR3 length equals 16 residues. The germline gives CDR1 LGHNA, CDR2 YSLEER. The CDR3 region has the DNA TGCGCCAGCAGCCAAGATATTACAGGTGGCACGGATACGCAGTATTTT. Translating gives CASSQDITGGTDTQYF.

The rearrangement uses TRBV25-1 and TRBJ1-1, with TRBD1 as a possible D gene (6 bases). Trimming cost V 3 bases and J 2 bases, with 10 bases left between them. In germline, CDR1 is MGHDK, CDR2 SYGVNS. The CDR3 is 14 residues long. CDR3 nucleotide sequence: TGTGCCAGCAGTGAGACAGGCTCTAACACTGAAGCTTTCTTT. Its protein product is CASSETGSNTEAFF.

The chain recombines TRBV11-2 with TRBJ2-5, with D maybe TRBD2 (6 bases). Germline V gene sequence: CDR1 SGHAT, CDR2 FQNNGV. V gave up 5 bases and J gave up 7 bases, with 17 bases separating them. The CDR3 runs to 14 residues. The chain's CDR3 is CASSPGTQVGTQYF. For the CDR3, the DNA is TGTGCCAGCAGCCCCGGGACTCAAGTGGGGACCCAGTACTTC.

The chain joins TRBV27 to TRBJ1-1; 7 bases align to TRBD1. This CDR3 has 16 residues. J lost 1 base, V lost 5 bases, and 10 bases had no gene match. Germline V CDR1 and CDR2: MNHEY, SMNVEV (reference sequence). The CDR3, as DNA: TGTGCCAGCAGTCAGATCGGGGGGGACAGGAACACTGAAGCTTTCTTT. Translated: CASSQIGGDRNTEAFF.

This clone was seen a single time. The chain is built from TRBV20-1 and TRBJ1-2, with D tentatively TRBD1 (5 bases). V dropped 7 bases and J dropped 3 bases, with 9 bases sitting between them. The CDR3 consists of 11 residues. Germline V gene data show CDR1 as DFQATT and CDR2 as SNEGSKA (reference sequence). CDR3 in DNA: TGCAGTGTGGAAGGGGACTATGGCTACACCTTC. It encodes CSVEGDYGYTF.

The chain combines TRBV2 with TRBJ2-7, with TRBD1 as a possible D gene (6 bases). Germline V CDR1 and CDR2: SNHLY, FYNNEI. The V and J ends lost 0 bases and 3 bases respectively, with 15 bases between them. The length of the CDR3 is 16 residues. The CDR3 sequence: CASSEAMSSGDYEQYF. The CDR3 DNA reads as TGTGCCAGCAGTGAAGCGATGTCGTCAGGGGACTACGAGCAGTACTTC.

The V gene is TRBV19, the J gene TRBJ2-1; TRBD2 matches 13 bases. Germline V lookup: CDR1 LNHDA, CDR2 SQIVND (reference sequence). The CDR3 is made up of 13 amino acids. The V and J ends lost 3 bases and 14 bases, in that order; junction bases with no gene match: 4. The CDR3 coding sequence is TGTGCCAGTAGTATGGGGACTAGCGGGGCTAAGTTCTTC. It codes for CASSMGTSGAKFF.

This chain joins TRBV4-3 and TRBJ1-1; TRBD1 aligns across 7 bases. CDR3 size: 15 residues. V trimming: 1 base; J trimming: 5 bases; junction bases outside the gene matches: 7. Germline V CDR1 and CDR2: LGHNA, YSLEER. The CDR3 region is CASSQGSVRGTEAFF. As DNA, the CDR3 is TGCGCCAGCAGCCAAGGGTCAGTCAGGGGGACTGAAGCTTTCTTT.

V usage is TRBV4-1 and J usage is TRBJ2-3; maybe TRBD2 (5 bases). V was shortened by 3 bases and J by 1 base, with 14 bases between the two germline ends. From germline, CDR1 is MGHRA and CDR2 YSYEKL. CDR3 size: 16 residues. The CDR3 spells CASSHSGGIGTDTQYF. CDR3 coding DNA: TGCGCCAGCAGCCACTCAGGAGGCATCGGCACAGATACGCAGTATTTT.

DNA for the CDR3: TGTGCCAGCAGTGGTACAGACCGTTATGGCTACACCTTC. This encodes CASSGTDRYGYTF. V gene TRBV2 combines with J gene TRBJ1-2; D is ambiguous. The V gene's germline CDR1 is SNHLY and CDR2 FYNNEI. The V end lost 4 bases, the J end lost 5 bases, and 11 bases lay between the germline ends. CDR3 length: 13 amino acids.

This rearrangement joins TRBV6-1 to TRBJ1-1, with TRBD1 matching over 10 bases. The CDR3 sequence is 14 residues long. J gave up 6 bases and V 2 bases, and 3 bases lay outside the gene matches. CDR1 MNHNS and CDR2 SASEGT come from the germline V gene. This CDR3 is CASSEKDRGSEAFF. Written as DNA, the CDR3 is TGTGCCAGCAGTGAAAAGGACAGGGGGTCTGAAGCTTTCTTT.

The CDR3 reads CASSLQLGGGPFQFF. In DNA form, the CDR3 reads TGTGCCAGCAGCTTACAACTTGGGGGGGGGCCGTTTCAGTTCTTC. This chain connects TRBV6-1 to TRBJ2-1; maybe TRBD2 (7 bases). There are 15 residues in the CDR3. The germline V gene has CDR1 MNHNS and CDR2 SASEGT. Trimming removed 6 bases from V and 13 bases from J, with 25 bases in between.

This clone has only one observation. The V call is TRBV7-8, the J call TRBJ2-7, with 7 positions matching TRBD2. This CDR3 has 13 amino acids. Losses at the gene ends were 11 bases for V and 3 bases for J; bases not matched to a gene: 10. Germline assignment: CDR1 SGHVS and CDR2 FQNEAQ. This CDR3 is CAGSGLGVYEQYF. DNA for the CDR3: TGTGCCGGGTCTGGACTAGGGGTCTACGAGCAGTACTTC. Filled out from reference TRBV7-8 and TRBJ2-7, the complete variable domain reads GAGVSQSPRYKVAKRGQDVALRCDPISGHVSLFWYQQALGQGPEFLTYFQNEAQLDKSGLPSDRFFAERPEGSVSTLKIQRTQQEDSAVYLCAGSGLGVYEQYFGPGTRLTVT.

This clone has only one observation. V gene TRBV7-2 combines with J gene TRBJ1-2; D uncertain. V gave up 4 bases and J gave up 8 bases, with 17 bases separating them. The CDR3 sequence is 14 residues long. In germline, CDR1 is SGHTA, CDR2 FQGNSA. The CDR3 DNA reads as TGTGCCAGCAGCTCGTCCTTCACGGGTGACGGCTACACCTTC. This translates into CASSSSFTGDGYTF.

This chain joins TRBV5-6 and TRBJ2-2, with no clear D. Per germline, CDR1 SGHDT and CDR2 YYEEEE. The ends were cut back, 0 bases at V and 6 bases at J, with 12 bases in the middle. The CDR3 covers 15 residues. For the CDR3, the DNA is TGTGCCAGCAGCTTGGGTAGCCCGGCGGCCGGGGAGCTGTTTTTT. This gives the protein CASSLGSPAAGELFF.

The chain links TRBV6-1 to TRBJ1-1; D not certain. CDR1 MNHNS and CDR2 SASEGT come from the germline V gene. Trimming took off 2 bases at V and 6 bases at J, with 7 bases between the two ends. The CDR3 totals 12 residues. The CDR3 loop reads CASSELSAEAFF. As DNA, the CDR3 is TGTGCCAGCAGTGAATTGTCGGCTGAAGCTTTCTTT.

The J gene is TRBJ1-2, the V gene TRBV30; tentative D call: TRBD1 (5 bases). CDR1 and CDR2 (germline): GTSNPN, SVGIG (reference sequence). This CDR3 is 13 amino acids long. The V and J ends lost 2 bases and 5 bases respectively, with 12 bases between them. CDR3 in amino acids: CAWSHGGWYGYTF. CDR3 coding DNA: TGTGCCTGGAGTCACGGGGGGTGGTATGGCTACACCTTC.

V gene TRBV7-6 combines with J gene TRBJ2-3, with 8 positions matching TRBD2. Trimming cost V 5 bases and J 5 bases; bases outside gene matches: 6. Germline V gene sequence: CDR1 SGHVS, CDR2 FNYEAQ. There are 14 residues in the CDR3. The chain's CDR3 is CASSPGLVRDTQYF. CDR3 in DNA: TGTGCCAGCAGCCCGGGACTAGTAAGAGATACGCAGTATTTT.